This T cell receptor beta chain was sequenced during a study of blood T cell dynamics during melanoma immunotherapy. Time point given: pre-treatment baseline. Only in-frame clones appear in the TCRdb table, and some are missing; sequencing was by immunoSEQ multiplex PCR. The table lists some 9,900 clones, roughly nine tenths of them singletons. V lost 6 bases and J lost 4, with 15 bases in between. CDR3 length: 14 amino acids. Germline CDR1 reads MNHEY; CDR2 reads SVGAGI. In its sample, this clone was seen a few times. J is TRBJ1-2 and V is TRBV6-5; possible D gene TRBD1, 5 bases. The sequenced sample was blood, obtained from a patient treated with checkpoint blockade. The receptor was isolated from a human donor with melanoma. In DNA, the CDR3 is TGTGCCAGCAGAATCGGGGGGTTTGCCTATGGCTACACCTTC. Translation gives CASRIGGFAYGYTF.